Presented here are 11 T cell receptor beta chains from one specimen sequenced in a study of human T cells and chemical hapten exposure. The time point was: pre-sensitization, week 0. Noted treatment: therapeutic diphenylcyclopropenone sensitization with weekly scalp DPC. One entry per CDR3 protein, called by TCRdb with MiXCR from the RACE reads. Of about 260,000 distinct CDR3 sequences listed, roughly 8.9% are singletons. The sample consisted of whole blood, taken in connection with sensitization to the hapten diphenylcyclopropenone (DPC). The receptors originated from a woman aged 40-49 years with alopecia areata. Some clones in this sample may be carry-over from other donors' samples.

The V and J genes are TRBV24-1 and TRBJ2-4; weak D call: TRBD2 (5 bases). The CDR3 loop spans 13 amino acids. The V gene's germline CDR1 is KGHDR and CDR2 SFDVKD. The V and J ends lost 7 bases and 5 bases respectively, with 11 bases between them. The CDR3 DNA is TGTGCCACCAGCCAGCCCGGGGAAAACATTCAGTACTTC. It codes for CATSQPGENIQYF.

The rearrangement joins TRBV18 to TRBJ1-2; D might be TRBD1 (5 bases). Germline V CDR1 and CDR2: KGHSH, LQKENI. V lost 3 bases and J lost 0, with 20 bases in between. The CDR3 contains 18 residues. The CDR3 DNA sequence: TGTGCCAGCTCACCCAGGGCAGCCGGACCTTTATCTAACTATGGCTACACCTTC. It translates to CASSPRAAGPLSNYGYTF.

V usage is TRBV5-1 and J usage is TRBJ1-1; D gene unclear. V lost 0 bases and J 1 base, leaving 10 bases between the germline ends. The CDR3 covers 15 residues. Germline assignment: CDR1 SGHRS and CDR2 YFSETQ. DNA for the CDR3: TGCGCCAGCAGCTTGGGTGGAGGGTCGAACACTGAAGCTTTCTTT. This gives the protein CASSLGGGSNTEAFF. The full variable domain, completed using reference TRBV5-1 and TRBJ1-1, is KAGVTQTPRYLIKTRGQQVTLSCSPISGHRSVSWYQQTPGQGLQFLFEYFSETQRNKGNFPGRFSGRQFSNSRSEMNVSTLELGDSALYLCASSLGGGSNTEAFFGQGTRLTVV.

This clonotype appeared many times. The gene calls are TRBV10-3 and TRBJ2-3, with D tentatively TRBD2 (6 bases). Per the germline V gene, CDR1 is ENHRY and CDR2 is SYGVKD. Trimming shortened V by 2 bases and J by 0 bases, and 12 bases separated the two germline ends. The CDR3 length is 16 residues. The CDR3 protein is CAISEPKGTSTDTQYF. The CDR3 DNA follows: TGTGCCATCAGTGAGCCGAAAGGGACTAGCACAGATACGCAGTATTTT.

This clonotype was seen only a few times. The chain recombines TRBV7-9 with TRBJ2-1; a weak D match, TRBD1 (5 bases). Germline CDR1 and CDR2: SEHNR and FQNEAQ (reference sequence). V shed 1 base and J shed 2 bases, with 6 bases lying between them. The CDR3 covers 14 residues. The CDR3, as DNA: TGTGCCAGCAGCTTAGGGGGCACCTACAATGAGCAGTTCTTC. Its protein is CASSLGGTYNEQFF.

This clonotype has more than one count but fewer than ten. The chain links TRBV5-1 to TRBJ2-3, with 11 bases that match TRBD1. J was trimmed by 6 bases and V by 0 bases; bases with no gene match: 3. Germline lookup yields CDR1 SGHRS and CDR2 YFSETQ. This CDR3 has 15 amino acids. The CDR3 region has the DNA TGCGCCAGCAGCTTGGGGACAGGGGGCTTGGATACGCAGTATTTT. It codes for CASSLGTGGLDTQYF.

V usage is TRBV12-3 or TRBV12-4 and J usage is TRBJ2-3, with D possibly being TRBD2 (6 bases). V shed 8 bases and J shed 3 bases, with 15 bases lying between them. This CDR3 is built from 14 residues. The CDR3 protein is CASPWAGFTDTQYF. The CDR3 DNA sequence: TGTGCCAGCCCCTGGGCGGGATTTACAGATACGCAGTATTTT.

This clonotype was seen repeatedly, ten times or more. J is TRBJ2-7 and V is TRBV18; D is undetermined. Per the germline V gene, CDR1 is KGHSH and CDR2 is LQKENI. This CDR3 region has 12 residues. V lost 8 bases and J 2 bases, leaving 10 bases between the germline ends. CDR3 DNA sequence: TGTGCCAGCAGCTCTGGGCCCTACGAGCAGTACTTC. This sequence encodes CASSSGPYEQYF.

This clonotype was recorded a few times. The chain is built from TRBV11-2 and TRBJ2-2; D remains ambiguous. Germline V gene lookup returns CDR1 SGHAT and CDR2 FQNNGV. The CDR3 has 14 residues. The ends were cut back, 0 bases at V and 4 bases at J, with 6 bases in the middle. The CDR3 sequence: CASSLDRTTGELFF. DNA of the CDR3: TGTGCCAGCAGCTTAGATCGAACCACCGGGGAGCTGTTTTTT.

The chain has TRBV25-1 and TRBJ2-6; D not resolved. The germline gives CDR1 MGHDK, CDR2 SYGVNS. This CDR3 spans 16 amino acids. Trimming left V 5 bases short and J 0 bases short, with 11 bases between. The CDR3 sequence is CASSNPGISGANVLTF. The CDR3 nucleotides are TGTGCCAGCAGTAACCCTGGGATCTCTGGGGCCAACGTCCTGACTTTC.

This clonotype was seen ten or more times. The J gene is TRBJ2-3, the V gene TRBV28; D is perhaps TRBD1 or TRBD2 (5 bases each). Germline values: CDR1 MDHEN, CDR2 SYDVKM. This CDR3 contains 14 residues. Deletions cut 6 bases from V and 2 bases from J, with 12 bases between. The CDR3 loop reads CASRPRGATDTQYF. The CDR3 DNA is TGTGCCAGCAGGCCGAGAGGGGCCACAGATACGCAGTATTTT.